These 29 T cell receptor beta chains were all obtained from the same sample, sequenced in a study of blood T cells in healthy people across ages. A second roughly 7 to 11 cycle PCR used barcoded and J-beta primers. A single record per CDR3 protein comes from TCRdb applying MiXCR to the 5' RACE reads. The sample holds a few hundred thousand distinct CDR3 sequences, 25% to 35% seen once. The same sample was also studied in work on T cells of mothers and their children.

The material sequenced was blood. Every receptor here comes from a boy aged 2 to 10 in good health.

The rearrangement uses TRBV7-9 and TRBJ1-4; D is perhaps TRBD1 (6 bases). The CDR3 runs to 13 residues. V was cut by 3 bases and J by 8 bases, with 10 bases left in between. Germline V gene data show CDR1 as SEHNR and CDR2 as FQNEAQ (reference sequence). This chain's CDR3 is CASSFEGVEKLFF. Here the CDR3 DNA reads TGTGCCAGCAGCTTCGAGGGGGTGGAAAAACTGTTTTTT.

This clonotype was seen a few times. V and J are TRBV5-6 and TRBJ1-2; perhaps TRBD1 as D (5 bases). Between the trimmed V and J ends, which lost 8 bases and 2 bases, there was a span of 13 bases. The CDR3 contains 13 residues. CDR1 is SGHDT and CDR2 is YYEEEE in the germline V gene. CDR3 in DNA: TGTGCCAGTGAGGGGCGACTCAACTATGGCTACACCTTC. Amino acid sequence: CASEGRLNYGYTF.

This clonotype was found a few times. This chain uses TRBV10-3 with TRBJ2-7; no clear D gene. V gave up 6 bases and J gave up 1 base, with 16 bases separating them. CDR3 length: 15 amino acids. CDR1 ENHRY and CDR2 SYGVKD come from the germline V gene. This chain's CDR3 is CAIRRFCGPSYEQYF. CDR3 DNA sequence: TGTGCCATCAGGAGGTTCTGCGGTCCGTCCTACGAGCAGTACTTC.

The chain is built from TRBV12-3 or TRBV12-4 and TRBJ1-2; D possibly corresponds to TRBD1 (6 bases). The V gene lost 6 bases and the J gene lost 0 bases, with 17 bases spanning the gap. CDR3 length: 16 residues. The CDR3 region has the DNA TGTGCCAGCAGCCGGCGCAGGGGATTGACTAACTATGGCTACACCTTC. Protein product: CASSRRRGLTNYGYTF.

This clonotype was found a few times. The chain joins TRBV6-2 or TRBV6-3 to TRBJ2-7; D might be TRBD2 (6 bases). Germline loops: CDR1 MNHEY, CDR2 SVGEGT. V lost 2 bases and J 1 base, leaving 15 bases between the germline ends. This CDR3 has 16 residues. The CDR3 nucleotides are TGTGCCAGCAGTTACCTTCCCCGGGGAGGTTCCTACGAGCAGTACTTC. It is translated as CASSYLPRGGSYEQYF.

V usage is TRBV28 and J usage is TRBJ2-3; 9 bases fit TRBD2. Unmatched junction bases numbered 9, after V lost 6 bases and J lost 5 bases. The CDR3 covers 15 residues. Germline CDR1 MDHEN, CDR2 SYDVKM. CDR3 DNA: TGTGCCAGCAGCCGTTGGACTAGCGTCGGAGATACGCAGTATTTT. It is translated as CASSRWTSVGDTQYF.

This clonotype was found many times. The V call is TRBV3-1, the J call TRBJ2-6, with D unclear. The CDR3 is 14 amino acids. Between the trimmed V and J ends, which lost 4 bases and 4 bases, there was a span of 8 bases. The germline gives CDR1 LGHDT, CDR2 YNNKEL (reference sequence). The CDR3 nucleotides read TGTGCCAGCAGCCCGGGTAGGGGGGCCAACGTCCTGACTTTC. It yields the protein CASSPGRGANVLTF. Full variable domain (missing parts from reference TRBV3-1 and TRBJ2-6): DTAVSQTPKYLVTQMGNDKSIKCEQNLGHDTMYWYKQDSKKFLKIMFSYNNKELIINETVPNRFSPKSPDKAHLNLHINSLELGDSAVYFCASSPGRGANVLTFGAGSRLTVL.

The rearrangement links TRBV12-3 or TRBV12-4 to TRBJ2-7; no definite D call. The CDR3 consists of 11 residues. V dropped 5 bases and J dropped 5 bases, with 7 bases sitting between them. In DNA, the CDR3 is TGTGCCAGCAGTACTGTTGACGAGCAGTACTTC. This codes for CASSTVDEQYF.

At least ten counts were recorded for this clonotype. This chain links TRBV7-2 with TRBJ2-4, with D perhaps matching TRBD2 (5 bases). Germline CDR1 reads SGHTA; CDR2 reads FQGNSA. This CDR3 comprises 13 residues. The V end lost 5 bases, the J end lost 8 bases, and 13 bases lay between the germline ends. The CDR3: CASSHNRGYIQYF. DNA for the CDR3: TGTGCCAGCAGCCACAACCGAGGGTACATTCAGTACTTC.

CDR3 sequence (DNA): TGTGCCAGCAGCTTAGGGGGCAGCTTTGGCACTGAAGCTTTCTTT. Translation: CASSLGGSFGTEAFF. V and J are TRBV11-2 and TRBJ1-1, with D possibly matching TRBD1 (5 bases). Germline V gene lookup returns CDR1 SGHAT and CDR2 FQNNGV. This CDR3 comprises 15 residues. With 1 base removed from V and 4 bases from J, the gap between germline ends came to 13 bases. Full variable domain (missing parts from reference TRBV11-2 and TRBJ1-1): EAGVAQSPRYKIIEKRQSVAFWCNPISGHATLYWYQQILGQGPKLLIQFQNNGVVDDSQLPKDRFSAERLKGVDSTLKIQPAKLEDSAVYLCASSLGGSFGTEAFFGQGTRLTVV.

The V gene is TRBV12-3 or TRBV12-4, the J gene TRBJ1-4; no reliable D call. The CDR3 is 15 amino acids. Trimming took off 5 bases at V and 8 bases at J, with 18 bases between the two ends. The CDR3 DNA is TGTGCCAGCAGTCTCCGACTCCGGGCGAGCGAAAAACTGTTTTTT. Protein: CASSLRLRASEKLFF.

The chain carries TRBV20-1 and TRBJ2-5; TRBD2 agrees at 12 bases. The end of the DNA aligns better with TRBJ2-1, so the J call may be wrong. Looked up from germline, CDR1 is DFQATT and CDR2 is SNEGSKA (reference sequence). This CDR3 is built from 14 residues. CDR3 sequence: CSATSGRMYNEQFF. The CDR3 DNA reads TGCAGTGCAACTAGCGGGAGGATGTACAATGAGCAGTTCTTC.

The chain recombines TRBV5-1 with TRBJ1-4; no firm D call. CDR3 length: 14 amino acids. Looked up from germline, CDR1 is SGHRS and CDR2 is YFSETQ. V was shortened by 4 bases and J by 7 bases, with 14 bases between the two germline ends. The CDR3 bases are TGCGCCAGCAGCGTAGGGAAAGCCGGTGAAAAACTGTTTTTT. The encoded protein is CASSVGKAGEKLFF.

This clonotype appeared a few times. V is TRBV12-3 or TRBV12-4 and J is TRBJ1-3, with 8 bases matching TRBD1. CDR3 length: 14 amino acids. The J segment lost 4 bases and the V segment lost 6 bases, leaving 5 bases of the junction unmatched. CDR3 residues: CASSIGTGGNTIYF. The CDR3 DNA is TGTGCCAGCAGCATCGGGACAGGCGGAAACACCATATATTTT.

The chain joins TRBV3-1 to TRBJ2-5, with D perhaps matching TRBD1 (5 bases). This CDR3 spans 16 amino acids. From germline, CDR1 is LGHDT and CDR2 YNNKEL (reference sequence). V was clipped by 1 base and J by 1 base, with 13 bases between them. CDR3 nucleotide sequence: TGTGCCAGCAGCCAAGCAGGGCAGGGAATCCAAGAGACCCAGTACTTC. It is translated as CASSQAGQGIQETQYF.

CDR3 residues: CASSLSASGGPSYEQYF. The CDR3, as DNA: TGTGCCAGCAGTTTATCGGCTAGCGGGGGGCCCTCCTACGAGCAGTACTTC. The chain employs TRBV27 and TRBJ2-7, with TRBD2 matching 11 bases. In germline, CDR1 is MNHEY, CDR2 SMNVEV (reference sequence). J gave up 0 bases and V 0 bases, and 4 bases lay outside the gene matches. The CDR3 loop spans 17 amino acids.

The rearrangement uses TRBV12-3 or TRBV12-4 and TRBJ1-3, with unresolved D. V gave up 2 bases and J gave up 11 bases, with 16 bases separating them. The CDR3 runs 14 residues. CDR3 DNA: TGTGCCAGCAGTTTAAGCCCCGGCGGAAGGTCCATATATTTT. The encoded protein is CASSLSPGGRSIYF.

In regard to this clonotype: Germline and junction disagree at one end, which may indicate a read error. The chain uses TRBV6-5 and TRBJ1-1; no reliable D call. The CDR3 consists of 15 residues. The germline CDR1 and CDR2 sequences are MNHEY and SVGAGI. CDR3 nucleotides: TGTGCCAGCAGTTACGGTCCGGGTTGGAACACCGAAGCTTTCTTT. As protein: CASSYGPGWNTEAFF.

The rearrangement uses TRBV4-1 and TRBJ1-1; D ambiguous. The V and J ends lost 0 bases and 2 bases respectively, with 10 bases between them. CDR1 MGHRA and CDR2 YSYEKL come from the germline V gene. This CDR3 has 15 amino acids. The CDR3 DNA reads as TGCGCCAGCAGCCAAGATTCCGCAGCAAACACTGAAGCTTTCTTT. Its translation is CASSQDSAANTEAFF.

Only a few counts were recorded for this clonotype. V gene TRBV27 combines with J gene TRBJ2-5; TRBD1 might be the D (5 bases). This CDR3 has 15 amino acids. CDR1 is MNHEY, CDR2 SMNVEV, per germline (reference sequence). V lost 0 bases to trimming and J lost 5 bases, with 13 bases between them. CDR3 DNA sequence: TGTGCCAGCAGTTTATCCCAGGGCTATACGGAGACCCAGTACTTC. The encoded protein is CASSLSQGYTETQYF.

The CDR3 sequence: CAWSVQGYYGYTF. The CDR3 bases are TGTGCCTGGAGTGTACAGGGGTACTATGGCTACACCTTC. The V gene is TRBV30, the J gene TRBJ1-2, with TRBD1 identical over 7 bases. V shed 0 bases and J 3 bases; nucleotides not matched to a gene: 1. The CDR3 contains 13 residues. Germline V lookup: CDR1 GTSNPN, CDR2 SVGIG (reference sequence).

This clonotype was seen more than once but under ten times. The J gene is TRBJ1-1, the V gene TRBV10-3; 10 nucleotides agree with TRBD1. This CDR3 spans 13 amino acids. V shed 11 bases, J shed 2 bases, and the junction held 5 bases outside the gene matches. Germline V lookup: CDR1 ENHRY, CDR2 SYGVKD. The CDR3: CASGQGTNTEAFF. CDR3 DNA sequence: TGTGCCTCGGGACAGGGGACAAACACTGAAGCTTTCTTT.

The chain employs TRBV4-3 and TRBJ2-3, with 10 bases fitting TRBD1. Germline assignment: CDR1 LGHNA and CDR2 YSLEER. The CDR3 is 17 residues long. Unmatched junction bases numbered 7, after V lost 3 bases and J lost 1 base. CDR3 DNA: TGCGCCAGCAGCCAGTCCGGGACAGGGGATGGCACAGATACGCAGTATTTT. This gives the protein CASSQSGTGDGTDTQYF.

This chain joins TRBV15 and TRBJ2-5; 11 bases align to TRBD1. The J call may be incorrect, as the DNA end agrees better with TRBJ2-7. The CDR3 covers 20 residues. Germline V gene sequence: CDR1 LNHNV, CDR2 YYDKDF (reference sequence). CDR3 DNA: TGTGCCACCAGCAGAGGAGGACCGTTTGGAATGGGACAGGGGGAAGTCGAGCAGTACTTC. It codes for CATSRGGPFGMGQGEVEQYF.

The CDR3 DNA follows: TGTGCCAGCAGCTTAGATCTCCGCACTGAAGCTTTCTTT. This translates into CASSLDLRTEAFF. V usage is TRBV11-3 and J usage is TRBJ1-1; the D is unclear. The V and J ends lost 0 bases and 4 bases respectively, with 6 bases between them. The V gene's germline CDR1 is SGHNT and CDR2 YENEEA. CDR3 length: 13 residues.

The genes are TRBV11-2 and TRBJ2-3; 8 bases are a match to TRBD1. The CDR3 has 16 residues. The V gene end was trimmed by 2 bases and the J gene end by 6 bases; junction bases not matched to a gene: 10. From germline, CDR1 is SGHAT and CDR2 FQNNGV. The CDR3 loop is CASSLRTDRVSDTQYF. The CDR3 DNA reads TGTGCCAGCAGCTTAAGAACGGACAGGGTGTCCGATACGCAGTATTTT.

The V call is TRBV5-1, the J call TRBJ2-7, with TRBD1 identical over 9 bases. The CDR3 spans 16 residues. V was clipped by 0 bases and J by 0 bases; unmatched bases: 4. Germline values: CDR1 SGHRS, CDR2 YFSETQ. The CDR3 is CASSLGRQGVSYEQYF. In DNA, the CDR3 is TGCGCCAGCAGCTTGGGGCGACAGGGGGTCTCCTACGAGCAGTACTTC.

This clonotype has more than one count but fewer than ten. The CDR3 reads CASSVRFQETQYF. CDR3 nucleotide sequence: TGTGCCAGCAGTGTTAGATTCCAAGAGACCCAGTACTTC. The rearrangement joins TRBV25-1 to TRBJ2-5; D is uncertain. The CDR3 sequence is 13 residues long. Trimming pared 4 bases from V and 1 base from J, leaving 7 bases between. In germline, CDR1 is MGHDK, CDR2 SYGVNS.

Of note for this clonotype: A much larger clonotype is one base distant, so this may be a read error. The rearrangement uses TRBV4-2 and TRBJ2-3, with TRBD2 matching 13 bases. V was pared by 1 base and J by 5 bases, with 6 bases of the junction left unmatched. CDR1 is LGHNA, CDR2 YNFKEQ, per germline. The CDR3 covers 17 residues. The CDR3: CASSQVPGTSGKDTQYF. CDR3 bases: TGTGCCAGCAGCCAAGTTCCCGGGACTAGCGGGAAAGATACGCAGTATTTT.